The entry below describes one T cell receptor beta chain. As originally analysed: Amplified reference gene primers provided the basis for estimating nucleated cell counts. Clones were sequenced by immunoSEQ multiplex PCR, and TCRdb holds only the in-frame ones, with some missing. That table furnishes V, J and clone size, whereas the DNA furnished D and trimming. Among fewer than 65,000 clones listed, roughly 80% were seen once. This specimen comes from a study of blood T cell repertoires in COVID-19. As for the study in general: From the United States, Italy and Spain came samples of acute and convalescent COVID-19.

Looked up from germline, CDR1 is DFQATT and CDR2 is SNEGSKA (reference sequence). The CDR3 is 14 residues long. V lost 3 bases and J lost 7; bases outside the gene matches: 6. The sequencing input was peripheral blood. This chain connects TRBV20-1 to TRBJ2-1; TRBD2 matches 10 bases. This clonotype was sampled from a human donor in a cohort sampled during active COVID-19. CDR3 nucleotide sequence: TGCAGTGCTAGTCGCCTAGCGGGAGAGAATGAGCAGTTCTTC. Translating it yields CSASRLAGENEQFF.